This T cell receptor beta chain stems from a study of blood T cells in healthy people across ages. General study results and limits: Comparison with aged donors showed that long-lived donors had more naive CD4+ cells and higher diversity.

Using a J-beta primer mix together with a sample-barcoded 5' primer, a second PCR was run for roughly 7 to 12 cycles. From the 5' RACE reads, TCRdb called clonotypes with MiXCR, one entry per CDR3 protein. The profile shows hundreds of thousands of distinct CDR3 sequences, 45% to 70% of them singletons. This CDR3 spans 14 amino acids. In germline, CDR1 is SGHDN, CDR2 FVKESK. This clonotype was recorded only once. Its matching antigen is unknown. This rearrangement joins TRBV14 to TRBJ2-7; 7 bases are a match to TRBD1. The assigned J gene may be wrong: the sequence end matches TRBJ2-5 better. The sequenced sample consisted of blood. This sequence originates from a man aged 35 to 55 in good health. CDR3 DNA: TGTGCCAGCAGCCCCCCGGGGACAGAGCCGACCCAGTACTTC. It is translated as CASSPPGTEPTQYF.